This T cell receptor (beta chain) was identified in a study of lymphopenia after photon versus proton radiotherapy. Overall study findings and caveats: Authors raise, but do not show, better survival with proton therapy. Post-nadir TCR diversity decline inversely tracked overall survival among those who died. Oligoclonal CD8+ Temra expansion after nadir drove photon patients' diversity drop. Under photons, naive T cells and diversity fell while effector/memory populations rose.

Sequenced by immunoSEQ multiplex PCR; TCRdb stores in-frame clones only, minus some. The sample lists 35,000 to 50,000 clones; approximately 90% were seen once. As regards this clone: The antigen is unknown.

CDR1 and CDR2 from the germline V gene are SGHVS and FQNEAQ. This CDR3 is built from 14 residues. V was pared by 0 bases and J by 9 bases, with 13 bases between. Sequences were derived from peripheral blood, sampled from a patient treated with photon-based radiotherapy. The chain uses TRBV7-8 and TRBJ2-3; the D gene is possibly TRBD1 (6 bases). This TCR derives from a man aged 55 to 69 with cholangiocarcinoma. The CDR3 region has the DNA TGTGCCAGCAGCTTAGCGTACTCAGGGGAGACGCAGTATTTT. It yields the protein CASSLAYSGETQYF. The whole variable domain, remainder taken from reference TRBV7-8 and TRBJ2-3, is GAGVSQSPRYKVAKRGQDVALRCDPISGHVSLFWYQQALGQGPEFLTYFQNEAQLDKSGLPSDRFFAERPEGSVSTLKIQRTQQEDSAVYLCASSLAYSGETQYFGPGTRLTVL.